This T cell receptor beta chain was identified in a study of human T cells and chemical hapten exposure. About this clonotype: This may be a read error, as it is one base from a much larger clone.

The time point is: patch test 1, 2 weeks after DPC sensitization. The treatment is: therapeutic diphenylcyclopropenone sensitization with weekly scalp DPC. MiXCR, run by TCRdb on the RACE reads, gives a single entry per CDR3 protein. The sample yields about 81,000 distinct CDR3 sequences, around 7.8% seen once. CDR1 and CDR2 (germline): KGHSH, LQKENI. This CDR3 is 15 amino acids long. The sample consisted of whole blood, taken in connection with sensitization to the hapten diphenylcyclopropenone (DPC). This chain connects TRBV18 to TRBJ2-2; 10 bases map to TRBD2. This clonotype was sampled from a woman younger than 45 with alopecia areata. Some clones in this sample may be carry-over from other donors' samples. CDR3 nucleotides: TGTGCCAGCTTACCAACTAGCGGGGACACCGGGGAGCTGTTTTTT. This encodes CASLPTSGDTGELFF.